Each of the 28 T cell receptor beta chains below was sequenced from the same sample in a study of T-cell memory formation after mild COVID-19. Using its own MiXCR run on the 5' RACE reads, TCRdb lists one record per CDR3 protein. This table holds about 290,000 distinct CDR3 sequences, approximately 15% found once. Sequencing was done on a sample of PBMCs or a T cell subset sorted from them (not recorded which). The receptors stem from a man younger than 35 who had mild COVID-19 (a few samples of this study predate the infection). Cell type and time point are not known.

This chain joins TRBV3-1 and TRBJ1-4; TRBD1 matches at 7 bases. V trimming: 1 base; J trimming: 10 bases; junction bases outside the gene matches: 9. Per the germline V gene, CDR1 is LGHDT and CDR2 is YNNKEL (reference sequence). This CDR3 region has 15 residues. In DNA form, the CDR3 reads TGTGCCAGCAGCCAAGCGGGAAGGGGACAGCCAAAACTGTTTTTT. Its protein is CASSQAGRGQPKLFF.

The J gene is TRBJ2-1, the V gene TRBV4-3, with no clear D. This CDR3 region has 15 residues. V was trimmed by 0 bases and J by 0 bases, leaving 6 bases between them. Germline-derived CDR1 and CDR2 are LGHNA and YSLEER. CDR3 loop: CASSQDLVSYNEQFF. CDR3 DNA: TGCGCCAGCAGCCAAGATTTAGTCTCCTACAATGAGCAGTTCTTC.

This clonotype has ten or more counts. This rearrangement joins TRBV3-1 to TRBJ2-3; D is unclear. This CDR3 spans 15 amino acids. The germline gives CDR1 LGHDT, CDR2 YNNKEL (reference sequence). Trimming shortened V by 1 base and J by 6 bases, and 14 bases separated the two germline ends. Here the CDR3 DNA reads TGTGCCAGCAGCCAAGGAAATCTAGAGACGGATACGCAGTATTTT. This codes for CASSQGNLETDTQYF.

CDR3 DNA sequence: TGTGCCAGCTCAAGTGGGCAGACGAACACTGAAGCTTTCTTT. Translation: CASSSGQTNTEAFF. The chain is built from TRBV11-2 and TRBJ1-1; no clear D gene. The CDR3 loop spans 14 amino acids. CDR1 is SGHAT, CDR2 FQNNGV, per germline. Trimming took off 8 bases at V and 1 base at J, with 14 bases between the two ends.

This chain links TRBV12-5 with TRBJ2-1, with 12 positions matching TRBD2. The germline gives CDR1 LGHNT, CDR2 FRNRAP. The CDR3 covers 15 residues. V shed 5 bases, J shed 3 bases, and the junction held 2 bases outside the gene matches. The CDR3 DNA is TGTGCTAGTGGTACTAGCGGGGGGATCTACAATGAGCAGTTCTTC. It codes for CASGTSGGIYNEQFF.

This clonotype was seen a few times. This chain links TRBV6-5 with TRBJ2-7; tentative D call: TRBD1 (5 bases). Germline assignment: CDR1 MNHEY and CDR2 SVGAGI. The length of the CDR3 is 14 residues. The germline V and J ends were trimmed by 0 bases and 3 bases, with 9 bases remaining between them. The CDR3 region is CASSYSRGLYEQYF. The CDR3 nucleotides read TGTGCCAGCAGTTACTCTAGGGGCCTCTACGAGCAGTACTTC.

J is TRBJ1-1 and V is TRBV29-1; perhaps TRBD1 as D (5 bases). The length of the CDR3 is 10 residues. Per the germline V gene, CDR1 is SQVTM and CDR2 is ANQGSEA. Trimming stripped 6 bases from V and 7 bases from J, with 9 bases between. CDR3 amino acids: CSVHTGEAFF. DNA of the CDR3: TGCAGCGTGCATACAGGTGAAGCTTTCTTT.

This clonotype occurred a few times. The chain is built from TRBV29-1 and TRBJ2-5, with D maybe TRBD1 (6 bases). Germline lookup yields CDR1 SQVTM and CDR2 ANQGSEA. The CDR3 has 15 residues. V lost 4 bases and J lost 1, with 16 bases in between. The CDR3 spells CSVVGAQFRQETQYF. In nucleotides, the CDR3 is TGCAGCGTTGTGGGGGCTCAATTTCGCCAAGAGACCCAGTACTTC.

In this sample, this clonotype turned up a few times. The chain couples TRBV2 to TRBJ2-5, with D possibly matching TRBD2 (5 bases). Between the trimmed V and J ends, which lost 11 bases and 5 bases, there was a span of 12 bases. CDR1 SNHLY and CDR2 FYNNEI come from the germline V gene. This CDR3 region has 11 residues. The CDR3, as DNA: TGTGCCGACGGGGAGACGGAGACCCAGTACTTC. Translating gives CADGETETQYF.

This clonotype was seen more than once but under ten times. The chain combines TRBV28 with TRBJ2-3, with 9 positions matching TRBD2. The germline V gene has CDR1 MDHEN and CDR2 SYDVKM. The CDR3 runs to 16 residues. The V and J ends lost 3 bases and 2 bases, in that order; junction bases with no gene match: 6. The CDR3 DNA reads as TGTGCCAGCAGTTTTAACCTAGCGGGGACCACAGATACGCAGTATTTT. Protein: CASSFNLAGTTDTQYF.

This clonotype was detected a few times. The rearrangement uses TRBV29-1 and TRBJ2-1, with D hard to call. Germline V lookup: CDR1 SQVTM, CDR2 ANQGSEA. The ends were cut back, 1 base at V and 1 base at J, with 11 bases in the middle. This CDR3 has 15 residues. This chain's CDR3 is CSVEAGLESYNEQFF. As DNA, the CDR3 is TGCAGCGTTGAAGCAGGTCTGGAATCCTACAATGAGCAGTTCTTC.

This clonotype was seen more than once but under ten times. The chain links TRBV5-4 to TRBJ2-2, with 8 bases identical to TRBD1. This CDR3 has 15 amino acids. The germline V gene has CDR1 SGHNT and CDR2 YYREEE (reference sequence). Trimming cost V 9 bases and J 2 bases; bases outside gene matches: 9. In DNA, the CDR3 is TGTGCCACCGGGCGTGGACAGGGTAACACCGGGGAGCTGTTTTTT. Residues: CATGRGQGNTGELFF.

The chain uses TRBV7-9 and TRBJ2-1; no firm D call. The CDR3 loop spans 10 amino acids. Trimming cost V 5 bases and J 9 bases, with 5 bases left between them. Looked up from germline, CDR1 is SEHNR and CDR2 is FQNEAQ (reference sequence). The CDR3 DNA follows: TGTGCCAGCAGCACGTGTGAGCAGTTCTTC. Its translation is CASSTCEQFF.

A few counts support this clonotype. The chain uses TRBV2 and TRBJ2-5; D gene uncertain. Per germline, CDR1 SNHLY and CDR2 FYNNEI. Trimming removed 2 bases at V and 5 bases at J, with 3 bases between. CDR3 size: 11 residues. The CDR3 DNA is TGTGCCAGCAGTGAATATGAGACCCAGTACTTC. Translation: CASSEYETQYF.

The rearrangement uses TRBV6-2 or TRBV6-3 and TRBJ2-5; D remains ambiguous. Germline lookup yields CDR1 MNHEY and CDR2 SVGEGT. V was clipped by 2 bases and J by 5 bases, with 9 bases between them. The CDR3 runs to 13 residues. The CDR3 DNA reads TGTGCCAGCAGTTACCTAGTACGGGAGACCCAGTACTTC. Translated, it gives CASSYLVRETQYF.

This clonotype was seen only a few times. This chain's CDR3 is CASSFLTSGQETQYF. In DNA, the CDR3 is TGTGCCAGCAGTTTCCTGACTAGCGGACAAGAGACCCAGTACTTC. The V and J genes are TRBV6-2 or TRBV6-3 and TRBJ2-5; 9 nucleotides agree with TRBD2. Germline assignment: CDR1 MNHEY and CDR2 SVGEGT. J gave up 2 bases and V 4 bases, and 5 bases lay outside the gene matches. The CDR3 consists of 15 residues.

This clonotype was seen a handful of times. CDR3: CASSEAGAGGRDTQYF. CDR3 DNA sequence: TGTGCCAGCAGTGAAGCAGGGGCGGGGGGCCGAGATACGCAGTATTTT. This chain links TRBV6-1 with TRBJ2-3, with 8 bases that match TRBD2. V trimming: 0 bases; J trimming: 5 bases; junction bases outside the gene matches: 7. Germline V gene lookup returns CDR1 MNHNS and CDR2 SASEGT. The CDR3 sequence is 16 residues long.

This sequence joins TRBV7-9 and TRBJ2-1, with 7 bases aligning to TRBD1. The V segment lost 7 bases and the J segment 0 bases; nucleotides outside the gene matches: 6. The CDR3 runs to 15 residues. Germline V lookup: CDR1 SEHNR, CDR2 FQNEAQ (reference sequence). CDR3 in amino acids: CASTLTGSSYNEQFF. The CDR3 DNA sequence: TGTGCCAGCACGTTGACAGGGAGCTCCTACAATGAGCAGTTCTTC.

The rearrangement links TRBV6-5 to TRBJ1-6; perhaps TRBD1 as D (6 bases). V lost 5 bases and J 8 bases, leaving 19 bases between the germline ends. Germline V CDR1 and CDR2: MNHEY, SVGAGI. This CDR3 has 16 amino acids. CDR3 amino acids: CASSKSHRDRYSPLHF. CDR3 nucleotide sequence: TGTGCCAGCAGTAAAAGCCACAGGGATCGGTATTCACCCCTCCACTTT.

The rearrangement uses TRBV21-1 and TRBJ2-7; TRBD1, as called in the table, went unchecked against the DNA. TRBV21-1 counts as a pseudogene. This CDR3 has 17 residues. The CDR3 sequence is CASSKESRYRSHYEQYV. CDR3 bases: TGTGCCAGCAGCAAAGAATCTCGCTACCGGTCCCACTACGAGCAGTACGTC.

The sample holds a few counts of this clonotype. This sequence joins TRBV3-1 and TRBJ2-1, with TRBD1 identical over 8 bases. Germline V gene sequence: CDR1 LGHDT, CDR2 YNNKEL (reference sequence). This CDR3 has 16 residues. V shed 4 bases and J 4 bases; nucleotides not matched to a gene: 9. The CDR3 nucleotides are TGTGCCAGCAGCCTCTCAGGGGGCCTCTCGTACAATGAGCAGTTCTTC. Its translation is CASSLSGGLSYNEQFF.

This clonotype has only a few counts. The chain links TRBV18 to TRBJ2-5; D is ambiguous. Trimming left V 1 base short and J 5 bases short, with 5 bases between. This CDR3 contains 12 residues. From germline, CDR1 is KGHSH and CDR2 LQKENI. In nucleotides, the CDR3 is TGTGCCAGCTCACCACAATCGGAGACCCAGTACTTC. The encoded protein is CASSPQSETQYF.

This clonotype showed up just a few times. The J gene is TRBJ2-2, the V gene TRBV18; no firm D call. Trimming stripped 6 bases from V and 2 bases from J, with 7 bases between. In germline, CDR1 is KGHSH, CDR2 LQKENI. The CDR3 contains 13 residues. CDR3 in amino acids: CASSRLNTGELFF. CDR3 nucleotides: TGTGCCAGCTCTCGCCTTAACACCGGGGAGCTGTTTTTT.

This clonotype was counted a few times. The V and J genes are TRBV7-2 and TRBJ1-2; 8 nucleotides agree with TRBD1. With 3 bases clipped from V and 6 bases from J, the junction kept 9 bases outside the gene matches. The length of the CDR3 is 15 residues. Germline-derived CDR1 and CDR2 are SGHTA and FQGNSA. The CDR3 region has the DNA TGTGCCAGCAGCTTTGACAGGGGAAGAGGGGATGGCTACACCTTC. The encoded protein is CASSFDRGRGDGYTF.

This clonotype has only a few counts. This chain joins TRBV11-2 and TRBJ1-4; D is uncertain. Germline values: CDR1 SGHAT, CDR2 FQNNGV. V gave up 6 bases and J gave up 8 bases, with 19 bases separating them. The CDR3 covers 15 residues. The CDR3 DNA is TGTGCCAGCAGTACTTTGGAGGGCGCGCGCGAAAAACTGTTTTTT. It codes for CASSTLEGAREKLFF.

This chain uses TRBV20-1 with TRBJ2-7; D perhaps matches TRBD1 (6 bases). The germline V and J ends were trimmed by 5 bases and 3 bases, with 14 bases remaining between them. Looked up from germline, CDR1 is DFQATT and CDR2 is SNEGSKA (reference sequence). The CDR3 extends over 13 amino acids. The CDR3 DNA sequence: TGCAGTGCTCGAGCCCCGGACAGCTACGAGCAGTACGTC. Translating it yields CSARAPDSYEQYV.

The chain combines TRBV7-2 with TRBJ2-5; D is undetermined. CDR3 length: 13 amino acids. Germline CDR1 is SGHTA and CDR2 is FQGNSA. Trimming removed 2 bases from V and 3 bases from J, with 7 bases in between. CDR3 protein: CASSLPEKETQYF. The CDR3 DNA is TGTGCCAGCAGCTTACCGGAAAAAGAGACCCAGTACTTC.

The V gene is TRBV6-5, the J gene TRBJ2-2; 8 positions match TRBD1. This CDR3 contains 15 residues. Germline assignment: CDR1 MNHEY and CDR2 SVGAGI. Losses at the gene ends were 6 bases for V and 6 bases for J; bases not matched to a gene: 9. This CDR3 is CASRRGQVAAGELFF. The CDR3, as DNA: TGTGCCAGCAGGAGGGGACAGGTGGCCGCCGGGGAGCTGTTTTTT.